These 3 T cell receptor beta chains were sequenced from one sample in a study of T cell responses to AZD1222 COVID-19 vaccine. Only in-frame clones appear in the TCRdb table, and some are missing; sequencing was by immunoSEQ multiplex PCR. Here the sample spans approximately 90,000 clones, around nine tenths being singletons. This sample comprised peripheral blood, obtained on day 0 of AZD1222 vaccination. The receptor set was obtained from an adult in good health.

This clone was counted a single time. J is TRBJ1-5 and V is TRBV6-5; D is possibly TRBD1 (6 bases). Trimming shortened V by 6 bases and J by 6 bases, and 9 bases separated the two germline ends. CDR1 and CDR2 (germline): MNHEY, SVGAGI. The CDR3 is made up of 12 amino acids. CDR3: CASRTGPQPQHF. The CDR3 DNA follows: TGTGCCAGCAGGACAGGTCCTCAGCCCCAGCATTTT.

The chain joins TRBV30 to TRBJ1-5; TRBD1 matches 8 bases. Germline CDR1 GTSNPN, CDR2 SVGIG (reference sequence). The CDR3 runs to 15 residues. V trimming: 0 bases; J trimming: 2 bases; junction bases outside the gene matches: 3. The CDR3 spells CAWSVMGQGNQPQHF. The CDR3 bases are TGTGCCTGGAGTGTAATGGGACAGGGCAATCAGCCCCAGCATTTT.

This chain links TRBV7-8 with TRBJ2-7, with D possibly being TRBD1 or TRBD2 (5 bases each). This CDR3 region has 13 residues. Germline assignment: CDR1 SGHVS and CDR2 FQNEAQ. Deletions cut 5 bases from V and 5 bases from J, with 13 bases between. The CDR3 reads CASSQLGAHEQYF. The CDR3 DNA follows: TGTGCCAGCAGCCAACTAGGGGCCCACGAGCAGTACTTC.